This TCR beta chain is drawn from a study of T cell responses to AZD1222 COVID-19 vaccine. This table comes from immunoSEQ multiplex PCR, and its TCRdb copy is limited to in-frame clones, with some not included. The sample lists 150,000 or so clones; approximately 90% were seen once. Study-wide results and caveats: Most donors were white British, females outnumbered males, and clonal diversity was possibly underestimated.

This clone came up once. Its cognate antigen is unknown. V dropped 5 bases and J dropped 3; count of bases not matched to a gene: 14. The CDR3 extends over 18 amino acids. CDR1 is SGHTA, CDR2 FQGNSA, per germline. This chain joins TRBV7-2 and TRBJ2-3; TRBD1 agrees at 10 bases. The source material was peripheral blood, sampled on day 0 of AZD1222 vaccination. The receptor was derived from an adult in good health. The CDR3 nucleotides read TGTGCCAGCAGCCTCCAGGGGGACAGGGGAGGTTTTACAGATACGCAGTATTTT. Translation gives CASSLQGDRGGFTDTQYF.